What follows is one T cell receptor beta chain and its context. The antigen is unknown. This entry is derived from a study of T cell responses to AZD1222 COVID-19 vaccine. CDR1 is MNHEY and CDR2 is SVGAGI in the germline V gene. CDR3 length equals 14 residues. Trimming shortened V by 6 bases and J by 6 bases, and 12 bases separated the two germline ends. Study results and caveats: Reportedly, nearly half of unique spike TCRs recognized epitopes outside B.1.351/B.1.1.7 mutations. Mostly white British, mostly female donors; authors suggested clonal diversity may be underestimated. Seropositive at baseline were only a handful of AZD1222 recipients. Spike-specific TCR breadth rose after two AZD1222 doses, and depth rose as well.

The assay was immunoSEQ multiplex PCR, and TCRdb's table has in-frame clones only and misses some. The table lists hundreds of thousands of clones, 90% to 95% of them singletons. Sample: peripheral blood, taken 28 days after the second AZD1222 dose. The V call is TRBV6-5, the J call TRBJ1-6, with D possibly matching TRBD1 (5 bases). The TCR originated in an adult who received the AZD1222 COVID-19 vaccine. The CDR3 reads CASRNQGSNSPLHF. CDR3 DNA sequence: TGTGCCAGCAGGAACCAGGGCAGTAATTCACCCCTCCACTTT.